This entry lists 3 T cell receptor beta chains sequenced from one sample in a study of T-cell reconstitution after alpha-beta-depleted transplantation in children (dated by TCRdb to about 2016). This sample's treatment or condition label indicates: allogeneic hematopoietic cell transplantation with graft depleted of TCRalphabeta T cells and CD19 B cells. Library construction relied on PCR. The sequencing machine was an Illumina HiSeq 2500. TCR library preparation used molecular barcoding, with unique molecular identifiers applied to normalize quantification of the TCRbeta repertoire. TCRdb reprocessing: public reads trimmed at Q25 with fastp, clones called with MiXCR, in-frame beta chains kept. When rows share a CDR3 protein, they turn into one entry using the most common DNA and genes. The sample includes some 440,000 distinct CDR3 sequences, with around 15% observed a single time. Just under 30% of the sample comes from the top ten.

Here the sequenced sample was PBMCs, mostly from graft donor cells, taken 360 days after TCRalphabeta/CD19-depleted stem cell transplant. The receptors were gathered from a boy younger than two who had a stem cell transplant for Wiskott-Aldrich syndrome, so the T cells may come from the graft donor.

The chain combines TRBV2 with TRBJ2-5, with unresolved D. This CDR3 is 15 amino acids long. The V end lost 3 bases, the J end lost 0 bases, and 11 bases lay between the germline ends. Germline CDR1 reads SNHLY; CDR2 reads FYNNEI. CDR3 nucleotides: TGTGCCAGCAGTGATGGCACTCCGTACCAAGAGACCCAGTACTTC. The encoded protein is CASSDGTPYQETQYF.

The chain carries TRBV12-3 or TRBV12-4 and TRBJ2-7; 10 positions agree with TRBD2. Trimming cost V 11 bases and J 0 bases; bases outside gene matches: 7. The CDR3 runs to 14 residues. CDR3 residues: CAVGIAGGSYEQYF. The CDR3 DNA sequence: TGTGCCGTAGGGATAGCGGGAGGCTCCTACGAGCAGTACTTC.

This clonotype was seen repeatedly, ten times or more. In nucleotides, the CDR3 is TGTGCCAGCAGCTTAGACCGTGATCCACTTGAGCAGTACTTC. This encodes CASSLDRDPLEQYF. This chain connects TRBV13 to TRBJ2-7; D remains ambiguous. The germline V and J ends were trimmed by 1 base and 7 bases, with 14 bases remaining between them. Germline CDR1 and CDR2: PRHDT and FYEKMQ (reference sequence). This CDR3 region has 14 residues.